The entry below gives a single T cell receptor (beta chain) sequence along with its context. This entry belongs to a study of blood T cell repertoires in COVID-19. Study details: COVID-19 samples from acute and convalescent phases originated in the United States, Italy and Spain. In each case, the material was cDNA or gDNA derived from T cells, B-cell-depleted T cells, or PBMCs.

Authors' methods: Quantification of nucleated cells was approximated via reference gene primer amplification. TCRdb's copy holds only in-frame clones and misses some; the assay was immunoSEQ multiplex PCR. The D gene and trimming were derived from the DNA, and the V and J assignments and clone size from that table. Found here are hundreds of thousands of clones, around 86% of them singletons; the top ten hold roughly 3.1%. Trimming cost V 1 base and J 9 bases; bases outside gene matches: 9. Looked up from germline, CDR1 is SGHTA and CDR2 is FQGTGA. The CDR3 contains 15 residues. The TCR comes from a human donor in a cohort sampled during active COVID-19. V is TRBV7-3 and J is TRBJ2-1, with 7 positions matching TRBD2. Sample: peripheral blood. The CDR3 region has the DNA TGTGCCAGCAGCTTAAGGGGGACTAATCCACCTGAGCAGTTCTTC. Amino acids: CASSLRGTNPPEQFF.